Presented here are 3 T cell receptor beta chains from one specimen sequenced in a study of vaccination and CD4 T cells after COVID-19. These receptors have no known antigen. CD4+ T cells that had been cultured provided DNA sequenced with the Oncomine TCR Beta short-read assay. In TCRdb, the PCR reads were re-called with MiXCR into one record per CDR3 protein. This table holds 20,000 to 25,000 distinct CDR3 sequences, 46% found once. Time point defined: late sampling 161 to 241 days after vaccination in a few convalescent patients. Treatment of the sample: roughly ten-day PBMC culture with coronavirus spike peptide pools or control peptides (ViraFEST assay). This material consisted of CD4+ T cells from blood, cultured in vitro, taken about 7 months after SARS-CoV-2 vaccination. The receptors were sampled from a human donor who had recovered from COVID-19.

This clonotype was detected a few times. DNA for the CDR3: TGCAGTGCTAGTAGAGCCTACGAGCAGTACTTC. This codes for CSASRAYEQYF. The V gene is TRBV20-1, the J gene TRBJ2-7; D is unresolved. Germline V gene lookup returns CDR1 DFQATT and CDR2 SNEGSKA (reference sequence). CDR3 length equals 11 residues. V was clipped by 3 bases and J by 2 bases, with 5 bases between them.

The rearrangement links TRBV11-2 to TRBJ2-7, with TRBD1 matching over 11 bases. This CDR3 contains 14 residues. V trimming: 5 bases; J trimming: 6 bases; junction bases outside the gene matches: 6. CDR1 is SGHAT and CDR2 is FQNNGV in the germline V gene. The CDR3 protein is CASSQGTGGGEQYF. The CDR3 DNA sequence: TGTGCCAGCAGCCAGGGGACAGGGGGGGGCGAGCAGTACTTC.

The rearrangement uses TRBV20-1 and TRBJ2-7, with TRBD2 matching over 9 bases. Germline CDR1 DFQATT, CDR2 SNEGSKA (reference sequence). The CDR3 is 17 amino acids. Trimming removed 2 bases from V and 0 bases from J; junction bases left unmatched: 11. In DNA form, the CDR3 reads TGCAGTGCTAGACCCCTTTTAGCGGGAGCGGACTCCTACGAGCAGTACTTC. Translation gives CSARPLLAGADSYEQYF.